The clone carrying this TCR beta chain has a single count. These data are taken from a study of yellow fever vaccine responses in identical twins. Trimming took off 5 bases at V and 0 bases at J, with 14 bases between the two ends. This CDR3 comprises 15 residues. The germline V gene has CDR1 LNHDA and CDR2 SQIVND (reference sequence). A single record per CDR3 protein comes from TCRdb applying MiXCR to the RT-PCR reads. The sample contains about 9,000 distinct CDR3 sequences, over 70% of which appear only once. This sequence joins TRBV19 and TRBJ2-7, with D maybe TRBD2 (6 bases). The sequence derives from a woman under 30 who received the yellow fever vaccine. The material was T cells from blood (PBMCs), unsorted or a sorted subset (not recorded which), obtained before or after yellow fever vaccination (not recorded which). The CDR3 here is CASSPSVGGSYEQYV. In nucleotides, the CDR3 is TGTGCCAGTAGTCCTTCGGTCGGGGGCTCCTACGAGCAGTACGTC.